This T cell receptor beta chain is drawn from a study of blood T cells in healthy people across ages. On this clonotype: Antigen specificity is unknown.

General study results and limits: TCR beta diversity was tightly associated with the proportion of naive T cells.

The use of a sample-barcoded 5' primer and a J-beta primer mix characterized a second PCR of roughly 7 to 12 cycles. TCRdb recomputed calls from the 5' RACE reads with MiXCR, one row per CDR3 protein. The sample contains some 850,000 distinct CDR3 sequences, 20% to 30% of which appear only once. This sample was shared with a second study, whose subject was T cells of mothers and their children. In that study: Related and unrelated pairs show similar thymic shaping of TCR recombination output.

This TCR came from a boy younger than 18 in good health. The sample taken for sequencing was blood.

CDR3 nucleotides: TGTGCCAGCAGCAAGAGTGGGCAGACCACAGATACGCAGTATTTT. Its translation is CASSKSGQTTDTQYF. This rearrangement joins TRBV28 to TRBJ2-3; D is ambiguous. The V and J ends lost 6 bases and 2 bases respectively, with 15 bases between them. Germline CDR1 is MDHEN and CDR2 is SYDVKM. This CDR3 has 15 residues.